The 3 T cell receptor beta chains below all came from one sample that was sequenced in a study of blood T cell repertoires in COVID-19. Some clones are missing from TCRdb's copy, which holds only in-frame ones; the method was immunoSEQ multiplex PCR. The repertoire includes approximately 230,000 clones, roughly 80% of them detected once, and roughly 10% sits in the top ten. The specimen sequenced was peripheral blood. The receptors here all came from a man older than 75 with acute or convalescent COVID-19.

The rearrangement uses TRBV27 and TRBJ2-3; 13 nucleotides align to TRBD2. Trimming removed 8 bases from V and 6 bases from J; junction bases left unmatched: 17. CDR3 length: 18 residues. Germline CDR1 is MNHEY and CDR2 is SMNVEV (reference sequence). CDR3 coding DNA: TGTGCCAGCCAACTAGCGGGGGGGCTAATAGCCATCCCCGATACGCAGTATTTT. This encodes CASQLAGGLIAIPDTQYF.

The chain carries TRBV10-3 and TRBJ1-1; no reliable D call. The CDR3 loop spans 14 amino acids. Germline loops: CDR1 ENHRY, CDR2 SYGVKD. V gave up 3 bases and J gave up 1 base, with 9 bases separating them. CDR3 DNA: TGTGCCATCAGTGAATATGAGGGGAACACTGAAGCTTTCTTT. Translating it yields CAISEYEGNTEAFF.

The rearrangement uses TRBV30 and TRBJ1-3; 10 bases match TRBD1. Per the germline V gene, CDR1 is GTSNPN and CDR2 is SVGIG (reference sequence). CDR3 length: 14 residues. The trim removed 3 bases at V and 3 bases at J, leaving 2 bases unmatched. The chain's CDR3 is CAWRDRGIGNTIYF. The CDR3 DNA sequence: TGTGCCTGGAGGGACAGGGGGATTGGAAACACCATATATTTT.